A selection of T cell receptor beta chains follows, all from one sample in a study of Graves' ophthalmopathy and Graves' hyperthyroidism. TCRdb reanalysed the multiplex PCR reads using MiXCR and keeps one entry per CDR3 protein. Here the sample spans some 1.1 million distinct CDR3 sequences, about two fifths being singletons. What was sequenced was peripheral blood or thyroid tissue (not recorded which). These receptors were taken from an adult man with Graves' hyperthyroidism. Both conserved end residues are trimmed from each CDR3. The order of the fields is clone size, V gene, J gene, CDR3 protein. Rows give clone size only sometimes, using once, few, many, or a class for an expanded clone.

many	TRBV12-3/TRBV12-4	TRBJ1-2	ASRLPDRADGYT
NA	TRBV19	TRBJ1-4	ASTPRGGVEKLF
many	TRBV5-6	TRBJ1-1	ASSLEDRIPEAF
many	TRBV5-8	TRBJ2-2	ASREGQANTGELF
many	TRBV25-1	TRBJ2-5	ASSEARIWETQY
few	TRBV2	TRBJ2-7	ASSELAAPERY
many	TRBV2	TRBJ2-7	ASSVFEQY
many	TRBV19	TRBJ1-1	ASKQGAAEAF
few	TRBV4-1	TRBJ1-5	ASSQVQGAAAQH
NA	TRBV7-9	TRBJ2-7	ASSLGAARPGEQY
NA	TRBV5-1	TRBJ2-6	ASRGRGYSGANVLT
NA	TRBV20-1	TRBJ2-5	SASPPTGGETQY
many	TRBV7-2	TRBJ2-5	ASSRRSRGAQETQY
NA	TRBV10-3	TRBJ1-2	AISVQREGLHSGYT
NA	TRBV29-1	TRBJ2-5	SLAMGGGADQY
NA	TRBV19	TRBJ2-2	ASSILGAGPNTGELF
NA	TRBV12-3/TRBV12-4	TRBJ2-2	ASSSTGTRRAGELF
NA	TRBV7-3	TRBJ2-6	ASSLLLDRVISGANVLT
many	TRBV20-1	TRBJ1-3	SGDRGEGCRNTIY
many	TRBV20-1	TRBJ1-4	SARDPQGNNEKLF
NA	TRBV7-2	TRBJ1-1	ASSANPVTGRTEAF
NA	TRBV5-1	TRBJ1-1	ASSFMGEAF
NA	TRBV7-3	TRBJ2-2	ASSPQGVPGELF
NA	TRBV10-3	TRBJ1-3	ATSVATHMAEQAYGNTIY
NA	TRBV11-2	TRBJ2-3	ASSWGLRGTDTQY
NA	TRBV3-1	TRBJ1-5	ASNPGQQGFQPQH
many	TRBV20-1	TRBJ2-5	SASDRGQETQY
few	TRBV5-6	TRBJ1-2	ASSSRDGYGYT
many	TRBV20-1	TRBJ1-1	SARGTF
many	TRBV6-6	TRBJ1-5	ASSKQGMSHTYSNQPQH
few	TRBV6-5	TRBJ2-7	ASSPSETYEQY
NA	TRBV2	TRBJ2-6	ASSEARDLT
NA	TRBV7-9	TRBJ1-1	ASSLPRDRARKPSNTEAF
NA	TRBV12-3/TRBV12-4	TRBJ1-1	ASSYGDRLNTEAF
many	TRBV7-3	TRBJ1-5	ASSLTLDQPQH
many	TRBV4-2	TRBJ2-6	ASSHAIWDYGANVLT
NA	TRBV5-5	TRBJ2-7	ASTLGFYEQY
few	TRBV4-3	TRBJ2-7	ASSHAQTGGMHEQY
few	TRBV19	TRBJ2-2	ASSINGASGELF
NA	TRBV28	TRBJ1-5	ASTVSRARQPQH
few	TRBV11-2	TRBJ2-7	ASSWVPGTVSYEQY
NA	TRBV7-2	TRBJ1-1	ASSLEQSF
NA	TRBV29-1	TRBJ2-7	SVTIQDRYSYEQY